One T cell receptor (beta chain) is described in this entry. These data belong to a study of technical replicates of blood from several donors. The protocol was immunoSEQ multiplex PCR, while the TCRdb copy is restricted to in-frame clones and leaves out a portion. The sample shows fewer than 100,000 clones, around 95% of them seen only once. The CDR3 length is 17 residues. The V end was cut by 4 bases, the J end by 0 bases, with 16 bases between. The germline V gene has CDR1 SEHNR and CDR2 FQNEAQ (reference sequence). The sequence derives from a human donor in good health. The chain combines TRBV7-9 with TRBJ1-3, with a tentative D call TRBD1 (5 bases). The specimen was T cells isolated from PBMCs. The CDR3 region has the DNA TGTGCCAGCAGCTCCCCCAGGGCAGAACTCTCTGGAAACACCATATATTTT. This codes for CASSSPRAELSGNTIYF. Full variable domain (missing parts from reference TRBV7-9 and TRBJ1-3): DTGVSQNPRHKITKRGQNVTFRCDPISEHNRLYWYRQTLGQGPEFLTYFQNEAQLEKSRLLSDRFSAERPKGSFSTLEIQRTEQGDSAMYLCASSSPRAELSGNTIYFGEGSWLTVV.